This entry lists 17 T cell receptor beta chains sequenced from one sample in a study of T-cell reconstitution after alpha-beta-depleted transplantation in children. A TCRbeta library incorporating unique molecular identifiers was prepared. TCRdb independently ran MiXCR on the PCR reads; one entry per CDR3 protein. This sample carries about 500,000 distinct CDR3 sequences, over 25% of them seen once, and the ten largest clones take 2% to 3%. Material: PBMCs from the stem cell graft donor, obtained from the stem cell graft. These receptors were taken from a human donor who donated a stem cell graft to a child with aplastic anemia.

CDR3 DNA: TGCAGTGCCAAGACCCCTACGGGGGAGACCCAGTACTTC. It encodes CSAKTPTGETQYF. This chain links TRBV20-1 with TRBJ2-5, with D possibly TRBD2 on 5 matching bases. This CDR3 is 13 amino acids long. V shed 6 bases and J shed 5 bases, with 16 bases lying between them. Germline CDR1 DFQATT, CDR2 SNEGSKA (reference sequence).

Only a few counts were recorded for this clonotype. The V call is TRBV5-4, the J call TRBJ2-2, with 9 nucleotides matching TRBD2. V lost 0 bases to trimming and J lost 0 bases; unmatched junction nucleotides: 12. This CDR3 spans 20 amino acids. In germline, CDR1 is SGHNT, CDR2 YYREEE (reference sequence). In DNA form, the CDR3 reads TGTGCCAGCAGCTTGGGGGTGAGAGCGGGAGGTTCCTCGAACACCGGGGAGCTGTTTTTT. Protein product: CASSLGVRAGGSSNTGELFF.

The chain carries TRBV11-2 and TRBJ2-1; D may match TRBD1 or TRBD2 (6 bases each). The V end was cut by 1 base, the J end by 9 bases, with 25 bases between. CDR1 is SGHAT and CDR2 is FQNNGV in the germline V gene. This CDR3 is 18 amino acids long. This chain's CDR3 is CASSLVGWGASNPGEQFF. Written as DNA, the CDR3 is TGTGCCAGCAGCTTAGTCGGTTGGGGGGCGTCCAATCCCGGTGAGCAGTTCTTC.

This clonotype was seen repeatedly, ten times or more. The chain is built from TRBV20-1 and TRBJ1-1; 10 bases agree with TRBD1. This CDR3 spans 13 amino acids. The V gene's germline CDR1 is DFQATT and CDR2 SNEGSKA (reference sequence). V shed 6 bases and J 5 bases; nucleotides not matched to a gene: 6. CDR3 DNA: TGCAGTGCCCCAGGACAGGGGGAAACTGAAGCTTTCTTT. Translating it yields CSAPGQGETEAFF.

The chain has TRBV5-6 and TRBJ2-7; no clear D gene. Trimming took off 4 bases at V and 8 bases at J, with 13 bases between the two ends. Germline V CDR1 and CDR2: SGHDT, YYEEEE. CDR3 length: 12 residues. The CDR3 spells CASSRSSYKQYV. The CDR3 DNA reads TGTGCCAGCAGCCGCTCGTCGTACAAGCAGTACGTC.

The table lists this clonotype with a few counts. V and J are TRBV28 and TRBJ2-7, with 10 nucleotides matching TRBD1. The ends lost 8 bases at V and 1 base at J; junction bases unmatched: 8. Germline CDR1 MDHEN, CDR2 SYDVKM. The CDR3 sequence is 15 residues long. The CDR3 is CASWARTGGSYEQYF. The DNA of the CDR3 is TGTGCCAGCTGGGCCCGGACAGGGGGTTCCTACGAGCAGTACTTC. Full variable domain (remainder filled in from reference TRBV28 and TRBJ2-7): DVKVTQSSRYLVKRTGEKVFLECVQDMDHENMFWYRQDPGLGLRLIYFSYDVKMKEKGDIPEGYSVSREKKERFSLILESASTNQTSMYLCASWARTGGSYEQYFGPGTRLTVT.

This chain uses TRBV27 with TRBJ2-5; D not resolved. CDR1 is MNHEY, CDR2 SMNVEV, per germline (reference sequence). This CDR3 has 14 residues. Trimming stripped 3 bases from V and 2 bases from J, with 10 bases between. DNA of the CDR3: TGTGCCAGCAGTTTTCGCCTACATCAAGAGACCCAGTACTTC. The encoded protein is CASSFRLHQETQYF.

This clonotype appeared a few times. This rearrangement joins TRBV29-1 to TRBJ1-6; D unresolved. The CDR3 sequence is 15 residues long. V gave up 5 bases and J gave up 7 bases, with 18 bases separating them. The germline V gene encodes CDR1 SQVTM and CDR2 ANQGSEA. The CDR3 DNA is TGCAGCGTTCGCACACAGAGAGGATTAAATTCACCCCTCCACTTT. This translates into CSVRTQRGLNSPLHF.

This clonotype was recorded a few times. The rearrangement uses TRBV23-1 and TRBJ2-2, with TRBD1 matching over 9 bases. TRBV23-1 is annotated as an ORF whose role is uncertain. CDR3 size: 17 residues. The V and J ends lost 2 bases and 6 bases, in that order; junction bases with no gene match: 10. In DNA form, the CDR3 reads TGCGCCAGCAGTCAAGAGGTGGAGGACAGGGGATCCGGGGAGCTGTTTTTT. Residues: CASSQEVEDRGSGELFF.

With respect to this clonotype: The conserved closing phenylalanine or tryptophan is absent in this CDR3, likely reflecting a read error. The CDR3: CASSKGQAYEQYS. The DNA of the CDR3 is TGTGCCAGCAGTAAGGGACAGGCCTACGAGCAGTACTCC. J is TRBJ2-7 and V is TRBV12-3 or TRBV12-4, with 8 bases that match TRBD1. V shed 5 bases, J shed 2 bases, and the junction held 2 bases outside the gene matches. The CDR3 is 13 residues long.

In this sample, this clonotype turned up a few times. The chain couples TRBV4-3 to TRBJ1-1; D uncertain. The V and J ends lost 0 bases and 0 bases respectively, with 8 bases between them. CDR1 and CDR2 from the germline V gene are LGHNA and YSLEER. This CDR3 has 15 residues. CDR3 loop: CASSQDPTMNTEAFF. CDR3 DNA sequence: TGCGCCAGCAGCCAAGATCCGACAATGAACACTGAAGCTTTCTTT.

CDR3 sequence (DNA): TGTGCCAGCAGCGTAGAAAACAGGGGCACCGGGGAGCTGTTTTTT. The encoded protein is CASSVENRGTGELFF. The rearrangement uses TRBV9 and TRBJ2-2; 7 bases fit TRBD1. Germline CDR1 and CDR2: SGDLS and YYNGEE. J was trimmed by 4 bases and V by 0 bases; bases with no gene match: 3. This CDR3 is 15 amino acids long.

The J gene is TRBJ2-1, the V gene TRBV18; weak D call: TRBD2 (5 bases). Trimming took off 2 bases at V and 10 bases at J, with 21 bases between the two ends. The CDR3 length is 16 residues. CDR1 is KGHSH and CDR2 is LQKENI in the germline V gene. CDR3 sequence reads: CASSPALGLDSGEQFF. The CDR3 coding sequence is TGTGCCAGCTCACCAGCCCTAGGACTGGATTCTGGCGAGCAGTTCTTC. The whole variable domain, filled in from reference TRBV18 and TRBJ2-1, reads NAGVMQNPRHLVRRRGQEARLRCSPMKGHSHVYWYRQLPEEGLKFMVYLQKENIIDESGMPKERFSAEFPKEGPSILRIQQVVRGDSAAYFCASSPALGLDSGEQFFGPGTRLTVL.

This clonotype has more than one count but fewer than ten. The chain couples TRBV5-1 to TRBJ1-5; 8 bases agree with TRBD1. Unmatched junction bases numbered 7, after V lost 1 base and J lost 7 bases. The CDR3 runs 15 residues. CDR1 SGHRS and CDR2 YFSETQ come from the germline V gene. The DNA for the CDR3 is TGCGCCAGCAGCTTGATGCAGGGGGCGGGCCAGCCCCAGCATTTT. It translates to CASSLMQGAGQPQHF.

This clonotype has only a few counts. A much larger clone differs by one base, so this may be a read error. J is TRBJ2-1 and V is TRBV20-1; 10 bases agree with TRBD2. V lost 4 bases, J lost 3 bases, and 3 bases stayed unmatched. The CDR3 loop spans 14 amino acids. CDR1 is DFQATT and CDR2 is SNEGSKA in the germline V gene (reference sequence). The CDR3 DNA reads as TGCAGTGCTACCGGGACTAGCGACTACAATGAGCAGTTCTTC. This codes for CSATGTSDYNEQFF.

The V and J genes are TRBV12-3 or TRBV12-4 and TRBJ2-1; 10 bases match TRBD2. The CDR3 loop spans 14 amino acids. Trimming cost V 5 bases and J 10 bases; bases outside gene matches: 8. CDR3 sequence reads: CASSPQGLANEQFF. CDR3 DNA sequence: TGTGCCAGCAGTCCGCAGGGACTAGCGAACGAGCAGTTCTTC.

Comment on this clonotype: The germline gene is not matched at one end of the junction; a read error may be the cause. The V and J genes are TRBV5-1 and TRBJ1-1; D might be TRBD1 (5 bases). CDR3 size: 17 residues. Germline V gives CDR1 SGHRS, CDR2 YFSETQ. The CDR3 region is CASSSDPLGVYDTQAFF. CDR3 coding DNA: TGCGCCAGCAGCTCTGATCCCTTGGGGGTCTATGACACTCAAGCTTTCTTT.